These T cell receptor beta chains were read from a single sample in a study of blood T cell repertoires in COVID-19. The protocol was immunoSEQ multiplex PCR, while the TCRdb copy is restricted to in-frame clones and leaves out a portion. The table lists approximately 160,000 clones, roughly 84% of them singletons. Sequencing was performed on PBMCs or T cells enriched from blood (not recorded which). These receptor sequences come from a woman between 45 and 60 years old who had recovered from COVID-19. Both conserved end residues are part of each CDR3. D genes are given only for firm matches. Rows may omit the clone size; those that give it use once, few, many or a size class.

>-|14|TRBV7-3|TRBJ2-2|-
TGTGCCAGCAGCATAGGACAGAACACCGGGGAGCTGTTTTTT
CASSIGQNTGELFF
>-|15|TRBV7-9|TRBJ2-1|-
TGTGCCAGCAGCTTAGGACAGACGTCAAACAATGAGCAGTTCTTC
CASSLGQTSNNEQFF
>-|13|TRBV6-6|TRBJ2-1|-
TGTGCCAGCAGTTACCCGGACAAGTATGAGCAGTTCTTC
CASSYPDKYEQFF
>-|13|TRBV29-1|TRBJ2-5|-
TGCAGCGTTGGTGAGGGGGTCCCAGAGACCCAGTACTTC
CSVGEGVPETQYF
>TRBD1|15|TRBV2|TRBJ2-3|-
TGTGCCAGCAGTTACCGGGACAGGGGTACAGATACGCAGTATTTT
CASSYRDRGTDTQYF
>TRBD2|14|TRBV7-2|TRBJ2-2|-
TGTGCCAGCAGCTTAAGCGGGAGCACCGGGGAGCTGTTTTTT
CASSLSGSTGELFF
>-|14|TRBV7-2|TRBJ2-3|few
TGTGCCAGCAGCTTAGAGCAGGCCGGGGTTACGCAGTATTTT
CASSLEQAGVTQYF
>TRBD1|13|TRBV18|TRBJ1-1|-
TGTGCCAGCTTATTTGGGACAGACACTGAAGCTTTCTTT
CASLFGTDTEAFF
>-|13|TRBV5-5|TRBJ2-7|-
TGTGCCAGCACCCTTGGGGGCCCCTACGAGCAGTACTTC
CASTLGGPYEQYF
>-|14|TRBV18|TRBJ1-5|-
TGTGCCAGCTCACCAGGGAGGAGCAATCAGCCCCAGCATTTT
CASSPGRSNQPQHF
>TRBD2|18|TRBV7-2|TRBJ2-2|-
TGTGCCAGCAGCTTAGTGTTGGTAGCGGGAGGGACGAACGGGGAGCTGTTTTTT
CASSLVLVAGGTNGELFF
>TRBD1|13|TRBV7-2|TRBJ1-1|-
TGTGCCAGCAGCCCCTGGAACAGGGGACGGGCTTTCTTT
CASSPWNRGRAFF
>-|13|TRBV9|TRBJ2-1|-
TGTGCCAGCTCTTGGGGCATTTTGGAGGAGCAGTTCTTC
CASSWGILEEQFF
>-|12|TRBV10-3|TRBJ1-5|-
TGTGCCACCAGCCGGGAGACTCAGCCCCAGCATTTT
CATSRETQPQHF
>TRBD2|15|TRBV7-2|TRBJ2-1|-
TGTGCCAGCAGCTTATCGGGGGGAGCCTACAATGAGCAGTTCTTC
CASSLSGGAYNEQFF
>TRBD1|17|TRBV10-3|TRBJ2-1|-
TGTGCCATCAGTGAGCTTAAGGACAGGGTCTTTGTCGATGAGCAGTTCTTC
CAISELKDRVFVDEQFF
>-|13|TRBV27|TRBJ1-1|once
TGTGCCACCTCCAGTTCCCTGAACACTGAAGCTTTCTTT
CATSSSLNTEAFF
>TRBD1|15|TRBV6-6|TRBJ1-2|-
TGTGCCAGCAGTCAAGGGACAGGGGGCAGGTATGGCTACACCTTC
CASSQGTGGRYGYTF
>-|15|TRBV3-1/TRBV3-2|TRBJ1-3|once
TGTGCCAGCAGCCAAGACTGGACTCGCGGAAACACCATATATTTT
CASSQDWTRGNTIYF
>-|14|TRBV7-9|TRBJ1-2|-
TGTGCCAGCAGCTTAGTGTCAGGGGACCATGGCTACACCTTC
CASSLVSGDHGYTF
>TRBD2|16|TRBV29-1|TRBJ2-5|once
TGCAGCGCCCTGAAGGGGACTAGCGGGAGGGCGGAGACCCAGTACTTC
CSALKGTSGRAETQYF
>-|16|TRBV19|TRBJ1-1|-
TGTGCCAGTAGTCTAGAAGCGACCAGGGCGAACACTGAAGCTTTCTTT
CASSLEATRANTEAFF
>TRBD2|15|TRBV7-9|TRBJ2-2|once
TGTGCCAGCAGCCTAACGGGAGGGTCCACCGGGGAGCTGTTTTTT
CASSLTGGSTGELFF
>-|14|TRBV6-2/TRBV6-3|TRBJ1-1|-
TGTGCCAGCAGTCCCCTGGGGCCGAACACTGAAGCTTTCTTT
CASSPLGPNTEAFF
>-|14|TRBV28|TRBJ1-2|once
TGTGCCAGCAGTTTATCTGGGGCGAACTATGGCTACACCTTC
CASSLSGANYGYTF
>-|11|TRBV20-1|TRBJ2-1|-
TGCAGTGCTGGGGGCGGAGTGGAGCAGTTCTTC
CSAGGGVEQFF
>TRBD1|14|TRBV11-2|TRBJ1-1|-
TGTGCCAGCAGCCCTGAAAGGGACAGGACCGAAGCTTTCTTT
CASSPERDRTEAFF
>-|13|TRBV6-5|TRBJ2-7|once
TGTGCCAGCATCCGGGGACAAGGTTACGAGCAGTACTTC
CASIRGQGYEQYF
>-|13|TRBV2|TRBJ1-5|-
TGTGCCAGCACTCGGGACAACAATCAGCCCCAGCATTTT
CASTRDNNQPQHF
>-|13|TRBV28|TRBJ1-5|-
TGTGCCAGCAGAGATGTCACGGGGTGGGCCCAGCATTTT
CASRDVTGWAQHF
>TRBD2|15|TRBV2|TRBJ2-1|-
TGTGCCAGCAGTTCCGGGACTAGCGGGTACAATGAGCAGTTCTTC
CASSSGTSGYNEQFF
>-|15|TRBV7-2|TRBJ1-5|-
TGTGCCAGCAGCTTAGGGGGGCCTAGCAATCAGCCCCAGCATTTT
CASSLGGPSNQPQHF
>TRBD1|16|TRBV7-2|TRBJ2-7|-
TGTGCCAGCAGCTTAGTCCCCGTGGGACAGACCTACGAGCAGTACTTC
CASSLVPVGQTYEQYF
>-|10|TRBV29-1|TRBJ2-1|-
TGCAGCGTTGAACGGGATGAGCAGTTCTTC
CSVERDEQFF
>TRBD1|15|TRBV5-4|TRBJ1-4|-
TGTGCCAGCAGCGTTGGGACAGACCCGCAAGAAAAACTGTTTTTT
CASSVGTDPQEKLFF
>TRBD2|16|TRBV5-4|TRBJ2-2|-
TGTGCCAGCAGGGGCGGTGTAGCGGGGGGCGCCGGGGAGCTGTTTTTT
CASRGGVAGGAGELFF
>TRBD2|16|TRBV5-1|TRBJ2-5|-
TGCGCCAGCAGCTTGAATAGCGGGGGTGCACAAGAGACCCAGTACTTC
CASSLNSGGAQETQYF
>-|14|TRBV10-3|TRBJ1-1|-
TGTGCCATCACCAAGGACACCGCGAACACTGAAGCTTTCTTT
CAITKDTANTEAFF
>TRBD2|15|TRBV3-1/TRBV3-2|TRBJ2-1|-
TGTGCCAGCAGCCAAGAACTAGCGGGGGCTCTTGTGAAGTTCTTC
CASSQELAGALVKFF
>-|11|TRBV11-3|TRBJ1-1|-
TGTGCCAGCGGACCGGCGGGGGGAGCTTTCTTT
CASGPAGGAFF
>TRBD1|15|TRBV5-8|TRBJ1-3|-
TGTGCCAGCAGCTTGGCCAGGGGGCGCGGAAACACCATATATTTT
CASSLARGRGNTIYF
>TRBD1|15|TRBV19|TRBJ1-1|-
TGTGCCAGTAGCCGAAGACAGGGGCGCACGGTTGAAGCTTTCTTT
CASSRRQGRTVEAFF
>TRBD1|15|TRBV5-4|TRBJ2-7|-
TGTGCCAGCAGCTTGGATCCAGGGGGTTTCTACGAGCAGTACTTC
CASSLDPGGFYEQYF
>-|14|TRBV25-1|TRBJ1-6|-
TGTGCCAGCAGTGATTCAGGGCCTTCGGTCCCCCTCCACTTT
CASSDSGPSVPLHF
>TRBD2|14|TRBV7-2|TRBJ2-7|-
TGTGCCAGCAGCCCCCGGAGCGGGGTCTACGAGCAGTACTTC
CASSPRSGVYEQYF
>TRBD1|16|TRBV19|TRBJ2-3|-
TGTGCCAGTAGTAACAACAGGGGGCGCTTGGCAGATACGCAGTATTTT
CASSNNRGRLADTQYF
>-|11|TRBV28|TRBJ1-2|-
TGTGCCAGCAGTTTCGAGAGGGGCTACACCTTC
CASSFERGYTF
>TRBD1|13|TRBV24-1|TRBJ1-5|-
TGTGCCACAACACAGGGGATGGGTCAGCCCCAGCATTTT
CATTQGMGQPQHF
>-|14|TRBV6-2/TRBV6-3|TRBJ2-3|-
TGTGCCAGCAGTAGGACAAGGGGCACAGATACGCAGTATTTT
CASSRTRGTDTQYF
>TRBD2|14|TRBV7-7|TRBJ2-2|-
TGTGCTAGCAGTAGCGGGAGGGCCTCCGGGGAGCTGTTTTTT
CASSSGRASGELFF
>-|16|TRBV18|TRBJ1-3|-
TGTGCCAGCTCACAGGGGGATCCTTTCTCTGGAAACACCATATATTTT
CASSQGDPFSGNTIYF
>-|14|TRBV27|TRBJ2-7|-
TGTGCCAGCAGTTCGCCCCTTCAGTCCTACGAGCAGTACTTC
CASSSPLQSYEQYF
>TRBD2|17|TRBV3-1/TRBV3-2|TRBJ2-1|-
TGTGCCAGCAGCCAAGGTCGGACTAGCGGCCTATACAATGAGCAGTTCTTC
CASSQGRTSGLYNEQFF
>TRBD1|14|TRBV27|TRBJ2-7|-
TGTGCCAGCCTCACCCAGACAGGGTCGGGCGAGCAGTACTTC
CASLTQTGSGEQYF
>TRBD2|17|TRBV5-1|TRBJ2-1|-
TGCGCCAGCAGCCCAATCTCCGGGACTAGCGGCTACAATTCCCAGTTCTTC
CASSPISGTSGYNSQFF